These 25 T cell receptor beta chains originate from one sample sequenced in a study of blood T cell repertoires in COVID-19. The assay was immunoSEQ multiplex PCR, and TCRdb's table has in-frame clones only and misses some. Of about 410,000 clones in the sample, 80% to 95% were seen once. Sample: PBMCs or T cells enriched from blood (not recorded which). The receptors were sampled from a man younger than 35 who had recovered from COVID-19.

The genes are TRBV19 and TRBJ2-1; D unresolved. Germline V gene sequence: CDR1 LNHDA, CDR2 SQIVND (reference sequence). The CDR3 consists of 15 residues. Deletions cut 4 bases from V and 8 bases from J, with 18 bases between. CDR3 protein: CASSSLLARIDEQFF. Written as DNA, the CDR3 is TGTGCCAGTAGTAGCCTGCTGGCGAGGATCGATGAGCAGTTCTTC.

The rearrangement joins TRBV5-1 to TRBJ1-6; 9 bases line up with TRBD1. The ends lost 4 bases at V and 12 bases at J; junction bases unmatched: 14. The germline gives CDR1 SGHRS, CDR2 YFSETQ. This CDR3 region has 16 residues. The CDR3 DNA is TGCGCCAGCAGCGACAAGAGCCCGGGACAGGGCCGACCCCTCCACTTT. Its protein is CASSDKSPGQGRPLHF.

This clone was detected only once. This chain joins TRBV7-3 and TRBJ2-2; 9 bases are shared with TRBD1. CDR3 length: 17 residues. Germline V lookup: CDR1 SGHTA, CDR2 FQGTGA. The trim removed 4 bases at V and 4 bases at J, leaving 10 bases unmatched. The chain's CDR3 is CASSSKFGQGFTGELFF. As DNA, the CDR3 is TGTGCCAGCAGCTCGAAATTCGGACAGGGGTTCACCGGGGAGCTGTTTTTT.

The chain combines TRBV11-2 with TRBJ1-2; perhaps TRBD1 as D (6 bases). The CDR3 is 13 amino acids. V shed 5 bases and J shed 2 bases, with 9 bases lying between them. Germline V gene lookup returns CDR1 SGHAT and CDR2 FQNNGV. CDR3 in amino acids: CASSLQGNYGYTF. For the CDR3, the DNA is TGTGCCAGCAGCCTGCAGGGGAACTATGGCTACACCTTC.

The chain carries TRBV5-4 and TRBJ1-2; D unresolved. Looked up from germline, CDR1 is SGHNT and CDR2 is YYREEE (reference sequence). The CDR3 covers 16 residues. V lost 0 bases and J lost 7, with 19 bases in between. This chain's CDR3 is CASSLEALFDSGGYTF. Written as DNA, the CDR3 is TGTGCCAGCAGCTTGGAGGCCCTCTTCGACTCCGGTGGCTACACCTTC. The full variable domain, with the rest looked up from reference TRBV5-4 and TRBJ1-2, is ETGVTQSPTHLIKTRGQQVTLRCSSQSGHNTVSWYQQALGQGPQFIFQYYREEENGRGNFPPRFSGLQFPNYSSELNVNALELDDSALYLCASSLEALFDSGGYTFGSGTRLTVV.

The chain joins TRBV30 to TRBJ2-5; a weak D match, TRBD1 (5 bases). The germline V gene encodes CDR1 GTSNPN and CDR2 SVGIG (reference sequence). The CDR3 spans 12 residues. Trimming removed 4 bases at V and 5 bases at J, with 11 bases between. DNA for the CDR3: TGTGCCTGGAAGGGGAACCCGGAGACCCAGTACTTC. Its translation is CAWKGNPETQYF.

The rearrangement uses TRBV6-6 and TRBJ1-5; D gene uncertain. This CDR3 spans 12 amino acids. With 2 bases removed from V and 7 bases from J, the gap between germline ends came to 6 bases. Germline-derived CDR1 and CDR2 are MNHNY and SVGAGI (reference sequence). This CDR3 reads CASSYVIQPQHF. CDR3 bases: TGTGCCAGCAGTTACGTTATCCAGCCCCAGCATTTT.

This sequence joins TRBV4-2 and TRBJ2-5; TRBD1 aligns across 7 bases. Germline V gene data show CDR1 as LGHNA and CDR2 as YNFKEQ. The CDR3 has 10 amino acids. The CDR3 sequence is CAAGGETQYF. The DNA of the CDR3 is TGTGCAGCAGGGGGAGAGACCCAGTACTTC.

V and J are TRBV28 and TRBJ1-1; no definite D call. The CDR3 contains 9 residues. CDR1 is MDHEN and CDR2 is SYDVKM in the germline V gene. The CDR3 sequence is CGSDTEAFF. DNA for the CDR3: TGTGGGTCGGACACTGAAGCTTTCTTT.

The chain carries TRBV28 and TRBJ1-1; possible D gene TRBD1, 5 bases. Germline V gene lookup returns CDR1 MDHEN and CDR2 SYDVKM. The CDR3 loop spans 13 amino acids. V lost 6 bases to trimming and J lost 1 base, with 9 bases between them. CDR3 protein: CASRGGWNTEAFF. CDR3 sequence (DNA): TGTGCCAGCAGGGGGGGGTGGAACACTGAAGCTTTCTTT.

The genes are TRBV6-5 and TRBJ2-3; a possible D gene is TRBD1 (5 bases). Trimming left V 5 bases short and J 4 bases short, with 10 bases between. Looked up from germline, CDR1 is MNHEY and CDR2 is SVGAGI. The CDR3 runs 13 residues. The CDR3 region is CASSSRDADTQYF. CDR3 nucleotides: TGTGCCAGCAGTAGCAGGGATGCAGATACGCAGTATTTT.

As concerns this clone: This sample includes further DNA sequences coding for the same CDR3. The V call is TRBV6-1, the J call TRBJ2-7; maybe TRBD1 (5 bases). CDR3 length: 14 amino acids. V was trimmed by 0 bases and J by 4 bases, leaving 10 bases between them. CDR1 is MNHNS, CDR2 SASEGT, per germline. CDR3 sequence reads: CASSEALTDYEQYF. The CDR3 DNA follows: TGTGCCAGCAGTGAAGCCTTGACAGATTACGAGCAGTACTTC.

This chain links TRBV12-3 or TRBV12-4 with TRBJ1-5, with D perhaps TRBD1 (5 bases). This CDR3 contains 13 residues. V was pared by 3 bases and J by 4 bases, with 7 bases between. This chain's CDR3 is CASSFTGNQPQHF. CDR3 DNA: TGTGCCAGCAGTTTTACAGGTAATCAGCCCCAGCATTTT.

The chain combines TRBV6-5 with TRBJ1-5, with 10 bases matching TRBD1. The CDR3 loop spans 13 amino acids. Germline V CDR1 and CDR2: MNHEY, SVGAGI. Trimming removed 10 bases from V and 4 bases from J; junction bases left unmatched: 4. Here the CDR3 reads CATQGQGNQPQHF. The CDR3 DNA reads TGTGCCACCCAGGGACAGGGGAATCAGCCCCAGCATTTT.

The V call is TRBV7-9, the J call TRBJ2-7, with a possible D match to TRBD1 (6 bases). This CDR3 has 15 amino acids. The ends were cut back, 3 bases at V and 6 bases at J, with 18 bases in the middle. The germline V gene encodes CDR1 SEHNR and CDR2 FQNEAQ (reference sequence). DNA of the CDR3: TGTGCCAGCAGCTTCCCTCGGGCAGGGGTCCTCGAGCAGTACTTC. Amino acid sequence: CASSFPRAGVLEQYF.

This clone appeared a single time. V and J are TRBV11-2 and TRBJ2-3; the match to TRBD2 covers 13 bases. J lost 14 bases, V lost 0 bases, and 11 bases had no gene match. This CDR3 has 16 amino acids. Germline CDR1 reads SGHAT; CDR2 reads FQNNGV. The CDR3: CASSLDGTSGNLGRYF. The CDR3 nucleotides read TGTGCCAGCAGCTTAGATGGGACTAGCGGGAATCTGGGTCGGTATTTT.

This chain links TRBV6-5 with TRBJ1-5; unclear D gene. The germline V gene encodes CDR1 MNHEY and CDR2 SVGAGI. V was shortened by 0 bases and J by 0 bases, with 6 bases between the two germline ends. The length of the CDR3 is 15 residues. The DNA for the CDR3 is TGTGCCAGCAGTTACTCCCTAAATAGCAATCAGCCCCAGCATTTT. This codes for CASSYSLNSNQPQHF.

The chain links TRBV7-2 to TRBJ2-7, with 11 bases that match TRBD2. Trimming at V came to 5 bases and at J to 2 bases, leaving 2 bases not matched to a gene. Germline V gives CDR1 SGHTA, CDR2 FQGNSA. CDR3 length: 14 amino acids. The DNA for the CDR3 is TGTGCCAGCAGCACGACTAGCGGGGCCTACGAGCAGTACTTC. Protein sequence: CASSTTSGAYEQYF.

The V gene is TRBV7-8, the J gene TRBJ1-2, with a weak D call TRBD1 (5 bases). Per the germline V gene, CDR1 is SGHVS and CDR2 is FQNEAQ. This CDR3 has 16 amino acids. The ends were cut back, 1 base at V and 4 bases at J, with 16 bases in the middle. Here the CDR3 DNA reads TGTGCCAGCAGCTTAGTTGGGGGGGGAGCCGTCTATGGCTACACCTTC. Encoded protein: CASSLVGGGAVYGYTF.

The rearrangement links TRBV30 to TRBJ2-2, with TRBD2 as a possible D gene (6 bases). V lost 2 bases and J lost 6, with 13 bases in between. The germline V gene encodes CDR1 GTSNPN and CDR2 SVGIG (reference sequence). There are 14 residues in the CDR3. As DNA, the CDR3 is TGTGCCTGGAGTCCTGGTTTAGCGGCCGGGGAGCTGTTTTTT. This codes for CAWSPGLAAGELFF.

The V call is TRBV28, the J call TRBJ1-2; D gene uncertain. Germline CDR1 reads MDHEN; CDR2 reads SYDVKM. V was cut by 4 bases and J by 5 bases, with 11 bases left in between. There are 13 residues in the CDR3. In DNA, the CDR3 is TGTGCCAGCAGTTCCCTCGCAACTTATGGCTACACCTTC. This sequence encodes CASSSLATYGYTF.

V and J are TRBV27 and TRBJ2-1; 8 bases match TRBD2. From germline, CDR1 is MNHEY and CDR2 SMNVEV (reference sequence). Trimming at V came to 3 bases and at J to 8 bases, leaving 3 bases not matched to a gene. The CDR3 spans 13 residues. The CDR3 region has the DNA TGTGCCAGCAGTTTGGTAGCGGGACATGAGCAGTTCTTC. The encoded protein is CASSLVAGHEQFF.

This chain joins TRBV6-1 and TRBJ2-4; TRBD1 matches at 7 bases. The CDR3 runs 16 residues. V was clipped by 3 bases and J by 2 bases; unmatched bases: 7. Per germline, CDR1 MNHNS and CDR2 SASEGT. The CDR3 DNA reads TGTGCCAGCAGTGAGCGACAGGGTGAGCCCAAAAACATTCAGTACTTC. It encodes CASSERQGEPKNIQYF.

CDR3 DNA: TGTGCCAGCAGCGTTCCGGGACAGATGAACACTGAAGCTTTCTTT. It translates to CASSVPGQMNTEAFF. The chain recombines TRBV7-3 with TRBJ1-1; 7 bases line up with TRBD1. CDR1 and CDR2 from the germline V gene are SGHTA and FQGTGA. V lost 5 bases to trimming and J lost 0 bases; unmatched junction nucleotides: 6. The CDR3 runs 15 residues.

The J gene is TRBJ1-3, the V gene TRBV5-4; 7 bases align to TRBD1. Germline V gives CDR1 SGHNT, CDR2 YYREEE (reference sequence). V lost 3 bases and J lost 5; bases outside the gene matches: 11. The CDR3 contains 16 residues. CDR3 protein: CASSYGTDPGRNTIYF. In nucleotides, the CDR3 is TGTGCCAGCAGCTACGGGACAGACCCAGGACGAAACACCATATATTTT.